This T cell receptor (beta chain) was sequenced for a study of T-cell memory formation after mild COVID-19 (dated by TCRdb to the early 2020s). The study in broad terms: Most TCR sequence clusters were specific to one of the two donors. T-cell clones expanding and contracting after mild COVID-19 in two donors were tracked by longitudinal TCRalpha and TCRbeta repertoire sequencing. Two young, previously healthy adult volunteers made up the cohort, one male and one female. Findings and caveats that apply to the study as a whole: The second-wave clones that peaked on day 37 were not confirmed to be SARS-CoV-2 specific. The detection of some responding clones in pre-infection memory suggests that pre-existing cross-reactive memory T cells joined the SARS-CoV-2 response. Contracting CD4+ clones turned up mainly in the CM and EM memory subsets, whereas EMRA was where CD8+ clones were enriched. The study covered only a couple of mild cases, and larger cohorts including severe cases with pre-infection samples were considered necessary. From day 15 to 85, contracting clones showed balanced CD4/CD8 phenotypes, whereas a second wave of clones that expanded from day 15 to 37 leaned towards CD4+.

The listed sequencing device is Illumina NovaSeq 6000. TCRalpha and TCRbeta cDNA libraries were built by 5'RACE with constant-segment primers, adding sample barcodes and unique molecular identifiers. RNA was extracted from every sample with Trizol reagent. The libraries were amplified in two PCR steps, and the second step added a second sample barcode and Illumina TruSeq adapters. Libraries were sequenced on an Illumina NovaSeq with 2 x 150 bp paired-end reads. The study's processing was this. Demultiplexing of reads and collapsing into UMI-guided consensus sequences were performed with migec v1.2.7. Using mixcr v2.1.11, UMI consensuses were aligned to TRA and TRB V and J templates and then assembled into clonotypes. A clonotype was counted as expanded or contracted only when both edgeR and NoisET called the clonotype significant, with the noise models trained on biological replicates. For edgeR calls, a false discovery rate-adjusted p below 0.01 and a log2 fold-change threshold of 1 were applied. As an exploratory analysis of dynamics, PCA with hierarchical clustering was applied to max-normalized trajectories of the 1000 most abundant clonotypes. Separately sequenced CD4+ and CD8+ repertoires were used to assign the CD4 or CD8 phenotype of responding clones. Using fastp at Q25 and MiXCR, TCRdb reprocessed the public reads and kept productive beta chains. Rows merge per CDR3 protein into single entries with the most common DNA and genes. None of the V and J calls come from the authors' own analysis; TCRdb made them. A total of just under 350,000 distinct CDR3 sequences appear in this sample, under 15% of them only once. The ten largest clones add up to about a fifth of the sample.

Ficoll-Paque density gradient centrifugation was the method used to isolate PBMCs. This clonotype was observed a few times. Its antigen is unknown. One base away there is no much larger clone; base qualities are not given. For CDR1 and CDR2, the germline V gene lists SGHRS and YFSETQ. There are 13 amino acids in the CDR3, from cysteine to phenylalanine inclusive. This entry keeps only the CDR3 DNA: 39 bases, framed from base 1. V loses 0 bases of germline sequence and J loses 5 bases, and the interval between the two ends is 8 bases. The rearrangement joined TRBV5-1 to TRBJ2-5, with the D segment identity uncertain. The receptor's source is a man aged 18-30 years who had mild COVID-19 (a few samples of this study predate the infection). The sample titles of this study are shuffled in the database, so cell type and time point are left out; the donor was told from shared clones. Sequenced: PBMCs or a T cell subset sorted from them (not recorded which). The CDR3 region has the sequence CASSLGGIETQYF. The DNA is as follows: TGCGCCAGCAGCTTGGGAGGAATTGAGACCCAGTACTTC.